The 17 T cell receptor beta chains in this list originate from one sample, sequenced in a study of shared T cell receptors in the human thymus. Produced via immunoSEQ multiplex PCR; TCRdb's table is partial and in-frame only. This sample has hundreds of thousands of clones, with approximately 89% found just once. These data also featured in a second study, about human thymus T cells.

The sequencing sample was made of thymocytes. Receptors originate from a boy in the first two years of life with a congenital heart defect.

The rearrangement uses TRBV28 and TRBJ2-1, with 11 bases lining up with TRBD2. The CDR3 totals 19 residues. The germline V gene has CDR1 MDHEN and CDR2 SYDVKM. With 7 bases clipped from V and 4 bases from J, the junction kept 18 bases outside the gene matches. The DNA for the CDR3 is TGTGCCAGCACCATGACTAGCGGGGACTTAATTGCGGATTACAATGAGCAGTTCTTC. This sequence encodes CASTMTSGDLIADYNEQFF. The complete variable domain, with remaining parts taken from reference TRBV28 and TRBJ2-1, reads DVKVTQSSRYLVKRTGEKVFLECVQDMDHENMFWYRQDPGLGLRLIYFSYDVKMKEKGDIPEGYSVSREKKERFSLILESASTNQTSMYLCASTMTSGDLIADYNEQFFGPGTRLTVL.

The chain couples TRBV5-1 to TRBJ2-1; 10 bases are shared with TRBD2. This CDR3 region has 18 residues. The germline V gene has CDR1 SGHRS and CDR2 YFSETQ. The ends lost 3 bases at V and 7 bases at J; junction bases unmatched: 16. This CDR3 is CASSSPLGLAGEVNEQFF. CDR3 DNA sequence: TGCGCCAGCAGCTCCCCTCTGGGCCTAGCGGGAGAGGTTAATGAGCAGTTCTTC.

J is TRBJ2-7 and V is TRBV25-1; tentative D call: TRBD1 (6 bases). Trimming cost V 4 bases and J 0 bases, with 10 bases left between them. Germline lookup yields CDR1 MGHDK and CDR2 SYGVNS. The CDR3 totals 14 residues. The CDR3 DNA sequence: TGTGCCAGCAGTGCCAGGGGAAGCTCCTACGAGCAGTACTTC. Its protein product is CASSARGSSYEQYF.

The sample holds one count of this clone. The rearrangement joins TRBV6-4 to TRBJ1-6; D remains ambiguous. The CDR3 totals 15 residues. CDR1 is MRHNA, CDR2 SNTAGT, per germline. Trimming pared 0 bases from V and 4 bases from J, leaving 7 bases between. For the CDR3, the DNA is TGTGCCAGCAGTGACTCGTCCCAGTATAATTCACCCCTCCACTTT. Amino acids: CASSDSSQYNSPLHF.

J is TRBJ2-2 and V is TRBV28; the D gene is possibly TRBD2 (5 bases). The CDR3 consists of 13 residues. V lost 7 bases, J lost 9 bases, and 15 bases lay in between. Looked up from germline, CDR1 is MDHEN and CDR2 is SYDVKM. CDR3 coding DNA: TGTGCCAGCATTCCTCGGGGATCGCGGGAGCTGTTTTTT. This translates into CASIPRGSRELFF.

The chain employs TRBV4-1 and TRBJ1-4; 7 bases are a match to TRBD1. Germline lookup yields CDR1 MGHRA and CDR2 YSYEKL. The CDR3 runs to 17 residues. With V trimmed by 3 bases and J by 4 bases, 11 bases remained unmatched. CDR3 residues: CASSQILPGQYNEKLFF. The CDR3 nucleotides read TGCGCCAGCAGCCAGATCCTTCCGGGACAGTATAATGAAAAACTGTTTTTT.

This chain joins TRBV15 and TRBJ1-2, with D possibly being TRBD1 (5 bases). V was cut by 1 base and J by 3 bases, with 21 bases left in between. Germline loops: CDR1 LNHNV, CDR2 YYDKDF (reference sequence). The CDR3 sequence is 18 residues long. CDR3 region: CATSRAVVVLTAYYGYTF. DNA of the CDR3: TGTGCCACCAGCAGAGCGGTGGTTGTTTTGACAGCCTACTATGGCTACACCTTC.

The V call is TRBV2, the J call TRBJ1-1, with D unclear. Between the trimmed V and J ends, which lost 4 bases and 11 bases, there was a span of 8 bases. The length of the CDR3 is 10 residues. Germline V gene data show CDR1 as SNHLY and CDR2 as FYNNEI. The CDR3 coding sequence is TGTGCCAGCAGTGCCTGGAGGGCTTTCTTT. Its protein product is CASSAWRAFF.

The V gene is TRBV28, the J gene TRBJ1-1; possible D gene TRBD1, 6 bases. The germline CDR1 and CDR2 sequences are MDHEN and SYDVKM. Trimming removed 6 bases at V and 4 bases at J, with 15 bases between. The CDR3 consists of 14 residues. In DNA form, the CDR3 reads TGTGCCAGCAGAGCGAAAGGGGGTTTCACTGAAGCTTTCTTT. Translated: CASRAKGGFTEAFF. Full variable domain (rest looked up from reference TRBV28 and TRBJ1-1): DVKVTQSSRYLVKRTGEKVFLECVQDMDHENMFWYRQDPGLGLRLIYFSYDVKMKEKGDIPEGYSVSREKKERFSLILESASTNQTSMYLCASRAKGGFTEAFFGQGTRLTVV.

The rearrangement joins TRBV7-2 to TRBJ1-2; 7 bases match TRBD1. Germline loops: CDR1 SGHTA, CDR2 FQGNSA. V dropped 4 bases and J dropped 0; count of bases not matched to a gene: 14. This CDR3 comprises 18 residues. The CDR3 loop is CASSYMPFLRGPNYGYTF. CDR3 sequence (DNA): TGTGCCAGCAGCTATATGCCCTTTCTGAGGGGGCCTAACTATGGCTACACCTTC. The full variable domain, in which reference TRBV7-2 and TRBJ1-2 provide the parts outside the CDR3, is GAGVSQSPSNKVTEKGKDVELRCDPISGHTALYWYRQSLGQGLEFLIYFQGNSAPDKSGLPSDRFSAERTGGSVSTLTIQRTQQEDSAVYLCASSYMPFLRGPNYGYTFGSGTRLTVV.

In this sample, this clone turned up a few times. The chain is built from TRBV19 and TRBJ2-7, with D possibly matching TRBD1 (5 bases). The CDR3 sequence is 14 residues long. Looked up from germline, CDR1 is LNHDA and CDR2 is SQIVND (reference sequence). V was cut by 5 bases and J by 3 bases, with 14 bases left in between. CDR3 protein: CASSPLGRVYEQYF. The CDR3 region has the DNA TGTGCCAGTAGTCCCCTCGGCAGGGTCTACGAGCAGTACTTC.

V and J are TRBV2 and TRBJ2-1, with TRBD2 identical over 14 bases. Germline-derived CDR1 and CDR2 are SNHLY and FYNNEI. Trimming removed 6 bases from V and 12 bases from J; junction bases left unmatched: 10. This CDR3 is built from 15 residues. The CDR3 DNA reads TGTGCCAGCAGGGGGACTAGCGGGAGTTTGGATCGGCAGTTCTTC. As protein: CASRGTSGSLDRQFF. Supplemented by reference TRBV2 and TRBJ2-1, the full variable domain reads EPEVTQTPSHQVTQMGQEVILRCVPISNHLYFYWYRQILGQKVEFLVSFYNNEISEKSEIFDDQFSVERPDGSNFTLKIRSTKLEDSAMYFCASRGTSGSLDRQFFGPGTRLTVL.

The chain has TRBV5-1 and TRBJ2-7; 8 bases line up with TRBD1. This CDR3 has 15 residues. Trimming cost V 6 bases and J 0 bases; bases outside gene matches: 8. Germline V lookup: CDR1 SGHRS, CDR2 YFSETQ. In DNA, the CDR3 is TGCGCCAGCACTCCTGACAGGGGTTACTCCTACGAGCAGTACTTC. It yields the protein CASTPDRGYSYEQYF.

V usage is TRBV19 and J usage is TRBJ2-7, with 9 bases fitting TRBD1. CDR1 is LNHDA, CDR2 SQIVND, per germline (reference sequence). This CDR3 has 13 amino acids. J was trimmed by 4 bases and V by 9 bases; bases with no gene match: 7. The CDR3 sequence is CASSGTGRYEQYF. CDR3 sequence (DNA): TGTGCCAGCTCCGGGACAGGGAGGTACGAGCAGTACTTC.

The CDR3 DNA reads as TGCGCCAGCAGCCAAGAACTTGGGGACAGGGGCACCCCCTACTATGGCTACACCTTC. It yields the protein CASSQELGDRGTPYYGYTF. This chain connects TRBV4-3 to TRBJ1-2, with 10 bases aligning to TRBD1. The germline gives CDR1 LGHNA, CDR2 YSLEER. Germline trimming cut 0 bases from V and 3 bases from J; bases unmatched to any gene: 13. The CDR3 loop spans 19 amino acids.

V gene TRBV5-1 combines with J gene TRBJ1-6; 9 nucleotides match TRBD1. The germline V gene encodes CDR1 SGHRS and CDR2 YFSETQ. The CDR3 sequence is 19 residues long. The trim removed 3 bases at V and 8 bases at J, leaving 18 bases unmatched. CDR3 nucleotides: TGCGCCAGCAGCTGGGGGGACAGGGCGGTTGTCCAGGAAGATTCACCCCTCCACTTT. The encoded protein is CASSWGDRAVVQEDSPLHF.

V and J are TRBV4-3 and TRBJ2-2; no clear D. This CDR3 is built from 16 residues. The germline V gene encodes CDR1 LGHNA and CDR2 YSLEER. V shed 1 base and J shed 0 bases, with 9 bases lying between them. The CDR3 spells CASSQGRIANTGELFF. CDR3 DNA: TGCGCCAGCAGCCAAGGCAGGATTGCGAACACCGGGGAGCTGTTTTTT.